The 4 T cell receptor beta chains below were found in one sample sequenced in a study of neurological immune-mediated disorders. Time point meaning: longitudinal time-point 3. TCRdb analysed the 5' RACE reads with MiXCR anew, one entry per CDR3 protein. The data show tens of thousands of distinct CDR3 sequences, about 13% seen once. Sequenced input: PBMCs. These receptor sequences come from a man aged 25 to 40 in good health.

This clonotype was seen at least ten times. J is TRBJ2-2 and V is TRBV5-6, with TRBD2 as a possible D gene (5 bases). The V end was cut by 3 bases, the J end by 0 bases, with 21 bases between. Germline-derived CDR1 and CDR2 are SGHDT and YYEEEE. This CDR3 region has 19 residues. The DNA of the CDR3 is TGTGCCAGCAGCTCGCCGGGATTGTTGCTACCCGCGAACACCGGGGAGCTGTTTTTT. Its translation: CASSSPGLLLPANTGELFF.

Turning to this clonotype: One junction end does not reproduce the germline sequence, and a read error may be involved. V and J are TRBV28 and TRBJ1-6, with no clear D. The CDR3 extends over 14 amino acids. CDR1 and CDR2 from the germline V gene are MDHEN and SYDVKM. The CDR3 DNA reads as TGTGCCAGCAGACAGAGCTCCTATAATTCACTCCTCCACTTT. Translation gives CASRQSSYNSLLHF.

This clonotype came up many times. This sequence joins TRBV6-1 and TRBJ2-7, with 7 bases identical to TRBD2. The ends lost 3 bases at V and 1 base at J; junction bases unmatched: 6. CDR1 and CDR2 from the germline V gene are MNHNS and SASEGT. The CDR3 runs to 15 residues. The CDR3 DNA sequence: TGTGCCAGCAGTGAGGGGACGGGGGGATCCTACGAGCAGTACTTC. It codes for CASSEGTGGSYEQYF.

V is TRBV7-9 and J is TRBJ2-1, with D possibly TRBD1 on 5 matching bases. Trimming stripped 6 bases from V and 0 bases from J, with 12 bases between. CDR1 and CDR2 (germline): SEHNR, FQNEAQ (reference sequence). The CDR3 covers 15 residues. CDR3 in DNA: TGTGCCAGCAGTTATTTAAGGGGCTCCTACAATGAGCAGTTCTTC. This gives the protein CASSYLRGSYNEQFF.